This TCR beta chain was obtained from a study of Ad26.COV2.S vaccination and SARS-CoV-2 variants. On the study more broadly: Doses of Ad26.COV2.S were injected into muscle once or twice, 56 days apart. Overall study findings and caveats: Vaccinees reportedly had broad spike-specific CD8+ and CD4+ T cell responses. Placebo recipients and vaccine recipients were similar in non-spike TCR breadth.

Indicated treatment: 15 to 20 received Ad26.COV2.S at low or high dose, single or two shots; about 5 received placebo; per-sample allocation not given. Samples were taken on day 63 after the first vaccine or placebo injection. Within Boston, the person who donated was an adult of 18-55 years. Profiling relied on immunoSEQ multiplex PCR, and the TCRdb table lists in-frame clones only, not all of them. The repertoire consists of about 680,000 clones, with roughly nine tenths occurring once and the leading ten covering 1.5%. Trimming cost V 1 base and J 4 bases; bases outside gene matches: 14. The CDR3 spans 18 residues. Per germline, CDR1 LGHDT and CDR2 YNNKEL (reference sequence). This clone was picked up one time. As yet, its antigen is unknown.

The sequenced sample was peripheral blood, obtained in a trial of Ad26.COV2.S vaccine versus placebo. This rearrangement joins TRBV3-1 (or the pseudogene TRBV3-2) to TRBJ2-3, with 7 bases that match TRBD2. The clonotype originates from a person between 18 and 65 years old who received the Ad26.COV2.S COVID-19 vaccine or a placebo. The CDR3 spells CASSQGKFQRGGADTQYF. The CDR3 DNA reads TGTGCCAGCAGCCAAGGGAAATTCCAGCGGGGTGGGGCAGATACGCAGTATTTT.